A single sample is the source of the 29 T cell receptor beta chains below, sequenced in a study of T cells expressing NK-cell markers. Reanalyzing the 5' RACE reads, TCRdb keeps one entry per CDR3 protein, without DNA. The table for this sample gives around 100,000 distinct CDR3 sequences. The sequencing input was blood T cells: a sorted CD56 or NKG2C T cell subset, CD4+ or CD8+ T cells, or bulk PBMC T cells (not recorded which). These receptors were obtained from a woman between 18 and 69 years old in good health.

CDR3 sequence: CSVDQGGEQYF. The rearrangement links TRBV29-1 to TRBJ2-7; TCRdb outputs TRBD1, but without DNA this stays unchecked. Germline CDR1 is SQVTM and CDR2 is ANQGSEA. The CDR3 is made up of 11 amino acids.

The genes are TRBV29-1 and TRBJ2-7; TCRdb's assignment of TRBD2 cannot be checked, as there is no DNA. The CDR3 spans 13 residues. CDR1 SQVTM and CDR2 ANQGSEA come from the germline V gene. The CDR3 here is CSVEAGGPREQYF.

The V and J genes are TRBV7-9 and TRBJ2-2. In germline, CDR1 is SEHNR, CDR2 FQNEAQ (reference sequence). CDR3 length: 13 amino acids. The CDR3 protein is CAGGRVNTGELFF. Full variable domain (missing parts from reference TRBV7-9 and TRBJ2-2): DTGVSQNPRHKITKRGQNVTFRCDPISEHNRLYWYRQTLGQGPEFLTYFQNEAQLEKSRLLSDRFSAERPKGSFSTLEIQRTEQGDSAMYLCAGGRVNTGELFFGEGSRLTVL.

V gene TRBV18 combines with J gene TRBJ2-1; TCRdb names TRBD1, which stays unverified in the absence of DNA. The CDR3 consists of 13 residues. Germline values: CDR1 KGHSH, CDR2 LQKENI. Here the CDR3 reads CASSRPGNNEQFF. Variable domain in full (rest from reference TRBV18 and TRBJ2-1): NAGVMQNPRHLVRRRGQEARLRCSPMKGHSHVYWYRQLPEEGLKFMVYLQKENIIDESGMPKERFSAEFPKEGPSILRIQQVVRGDSAAYFCASSRPGNNEQFFGPGTRLTVL.

The V call is TRBV7-9, the J call TRBJ1-5; TCRdb outputs TRBD1, but without DNA this stays unchecked. The CDR3 covers 15 residues. Germline V CDR1 and CDR2: SEHNR, FQNEAQ (reference sequence). Here the CDR3 reads CASSPLDREGQPQHF.

The J gene is TRBJ2-5, the V gene TRBV7-2; as DNA is missing, the TRBD2 call by TCRdb cannot be tested. The germline CDR1 and CDR2 sequences are SGHTA and FQGNSA. The CDR3 is 13 amino acids. This CDR3 reads CASSLWEGETQYF. The full variable domain, its missing parts supplied by reference TRBV7-2 and TRBJ2-5, is GAGVSQSPSNKVTEKGKDVELRCDPISGHTALYWYRQSLGQGLEFLIYFQGNSAPDKSGLPSDRFSAERTGGSVSTLTIQRTQQEDSAVYLCASSLWEGETQYFGPGTRLLVL.

The chain links TRBV27 to TRBJ2-1; lacking DNA, the TRBD2 call made by TCRdb goes unchecked. This CDR3 region has 16 residues. Germline assignment: CDR1 MNHEY and CDR2 SMNVEV (reference sequence). The CDR3 loop reads CASSPGLAGVKDEQFF.

The rearrangement uses TRBV14 and TRBJ2-7. Germline V lookup: CDR1 SGHDN, CDR2 FVKESK. This CDR3 comprises 16 residues. The CDR3 region is CASSQGNLWGNYEQYF.

The chain employs TRBV12-3 or TRBV12-4 and TRBJ1-4; lacking DNA, the TRBD1 call made by TCRdb goes unchecked. This CDR3 contains 14 residues. CDR3 amino acids: CASSRGDRSEKLFF.

The rearrangement joins TRBV4-3 to TRBJ2-1; TCRdb lists TRBD2, though no DNA is available to test this call. The CDR3 extends over 17 amino acids. Germline CDR1 and CDR2: LGHNA and YSLEER. The CDR3 loop is CASSQDRERGPYNEQFF.

This chain links TRBV12-3 or TRBV12-4 with TRBJ2-1; TCRdb's D call, TRBD2, is unchecked because there is no DNA. CDR3 length: 14 amino acids. The CDR3 here is CASRGLAGVNEQFF.

The J gene is TRBJ2-3, the V gene TRBV7-2. The germline V gene encodes CDR1 SGHTA and CDR2 FQGNSA. This CDR3 is 14 amino acids long. CDR3 sequence: CASSFWATADTQYF.

This chain uses TRBV12-3 or TRBV12-4 with TRBJ2-3; TCRdb's D gene call, TRBD2, goes unchecked for lack of DNA. CDR3 length: 18 amino acids. The chain's CDR3 is CASSFVPLAGGPWDTQYF.

The chain recombines TRBV7-2 with TRBJ2-1; without DNA, the TCRdb call of TRBD2 cannot be checked. The CDR3 runs 16 residues. The V gene's germline CDR1 is SGHTA and CDR2 FQGNSA. This CDR3 reads CASSLGAGGQYNEQFF. The whole variable domain, filled in from reference TRBV7-2 and TRBJ2-1, reads GAGVSQSPSNKVTEKGKDVELRCDPISGHTALYWYRQSLGQGLEFLIYFQGNSAPDKSGLPSDRFSAERTGGSVSTLTIQRTQQEDSAVYLCASSLGAGGQYNEQFFGPGTRLTVL.

The V call is TRBV30, the J call TRBJ2-1; TCRdb's assignment of TRBD2 cannot be checked, as there is no DNA. Germline V gene data show CDR1 as GTSNPN and CDR2 as SVGIG (reference sequence). CDR3 length equals 13 residues. This chain's CDR3 is CAWSVGPRGEQFF.

V and J are TRBV12-3 or TRBV12-4 and TRBJ2-3. The length of the CDR3 is 13 residues. CDR3 loop: CASSLEYTDTQYF.

V and J are TRBV12-3 or TRBV12-4 and TRBJ2-7; the D call from TCRdb, TRBD1, cannot be confirmed without DNA. The CDR3 is made up of 13 amino acids. The CDR3 protein is CASSSGTGYEQYF.

The chain carries TRBV5-1 and TRBJ2-7; TCRdb returns TRBD2, unconfirmable since there is no DNA. The CDR3 has 13 residues. Germline lookup yields CDR1 SGHRS and CDR2 YFSETQ. The CDR3 sequence is CASSLNPPEEQYF.

This chain connects TRBV28 to TRBJ2-7. CDR3 length: 11 amino acids. The germline CDR1 and CDR2 sequences are MDHEN and SYDVKM. The CDR3 reads CASSGDRKQYF.

The genes are TRBV12-3 or TRBV12-4 and TRBJ2-3; TCRdb's D call of TRBD1 is untestable without DNA. This CDR3 is 11 amino acids long. CDR3 protein: CASRRGDTQYF.

The chain is built from TRBV5-6 and TRBJ2-2. Per germline, CDR1 SGHDT and CDR2 YYEEEE. The length of the CDR3 is 13 residues. The CDR3 reads CASSWWNTGELFF.

The CDR3: CASSSTANTGELFF. V usage is TRBV12-3 or TRBV12-4 and J usage is TRBJ2-2. The CDR3 has 14 residues.

V usage is TRBV4-3 and J usage is TRBJ2-7; TCRdb calls TRBD1, which cannot be checked without DNA. Germline V gene data show CDR1 as LGHNA and CDR2 as YSLEER. This CDR3 has 16 residues. CDR3 amino acids: CASSQGQGAMSYEQYF.

This chain links TRBV9 with TRBJ2-5; the TRBD1 assignment by TCRdb is unverifiable without DNA. CDR1 and CDR2 from the germline V gene are SGDLS and YYNGEE. The CDR3 length is 15 residues. The CDR3 loop is CASSEPGGAGETQYF.

The chain employs TRBV10-3 and TRBJ1-1. This CDR3 region has 12 residues. Germline CDR1 ENHRY, CDR2 SYGVKD. CDR3 in amino acids: CAIGPSDTEAFF.

The chain carries TRBV5-4 and TRBJ2-7. The CDR3 spans 11 residues. Germline values: CDR1 SGHNT, CDR2 YYREEE (reference sequence). The CDR3 reads CASSFGDEQYF.

CDR3: CASRAVGGYPDTQYF. The chain joins TRBV5-6 to TRBJ2-3; the TRBD2 assignment by TCRdb is unverifiable without DNA. The germline CDR1 and CDR2 sequences are SGHDT and YYEEEE. The length of the CDR3 is 15 residues.

The V call is TRBV19, the J call TRBJ1-6; the TCRdb call, TRBD1, lacks DNA for checking. This CDR3 is built from 15 residues. From germline, CDR1 is LNHDA and CDR2 SQIVND (reference sequence). CDR3 region: CASTHGTRGNSPLHF.

The CDR3 spells CASSPEFRDRSTDTQYF. This rearrangement joins TRBV28 to TRBJ2-3; there is no DNA to check the TCRdb D call of TRBD1. From germline, CDR1 is MDHEN and CDR2 SYDVKM. The CDR3 has 17 residues.